This entry lists 32 T cell receptor beta chains sequenced from one sample in a study of shared T cell receptors in the human thymus. Sequenced by immunoSEQ multiplex PCR; TCRdb stores in-frame clones only, minus some. The sample lists over 650,000 clones; about 89% were seen once. These data also formed part of another study, on human thymus T cells.

Sequencing used thymocytes. These TCRs come from a boy less than two years old with a congenital heart defect.

V is TRBV6-6 and J is TRBJ1-1; tentative D call: TRBD1 (6 bases). The germline V and J ends were trimmed by 6 bases and 3 bases, with 17 bases remaining between them. The CDR3 is 15 residues long. Germline values: CDR1 MNHNY, CDR2 SVGAGI (reference sequence). CDR3 DNA sequence: TGTGCCAGCAGAGGTTCCAGGGGTCGGTACACTGAAGCTTTCTTT. Translation: CASRGSRGRYTEAFF.

V gene TRBV15 combines with J gene TRBJ2-1; 7 bases line up with TRBD2. CDR3 length: 16 amino acids. The V gene's germline CDR1 is LNHNV and CDR2 YYDKDF (reference sequence). Trimming cost V 1 base and J 4 bases; bases outside gene matches: 7. DNA for the CDR3: TGTGCCACCAGCAGAGTCCCGAATAGCGGGTACAATGAGCAGTTCTTC. Its protein is CATSRVPNSGYNEQFF. Full variable domain (missing parts from reference TRBV15 and TRBJ2-1): DAMVIQNPRYQVTQFGKPVTLSCSQTLNHNVMYWYQQKSSQAPKLLFHYYDKDFNNEADTPDNFQSRRPNTSFCFLDIRSPGLGDTAMYLCATSRVPNSGYNEQFFGPGTRLTVL.

This CDR3 is CASSLSGERKETQYF. The CDR3 coding sequence is TGTGCCAGCAGTTTGAGCGGGGAACGAAAAGAGACCCAGTACTTC. The chain uses TRBV6-5 and TRBJ2-5; 7 bases are shared with TRBD2. The CDR3 is made up of 15 amino acids. Germline assignment: CDR1 MNHEY and CDR2 SVGAGI. The ends lost 4 bases at V and 3 bases at J; junction bases unmatched: 8.

V is TRBV28 and J is TRBJ2-1; 9 bases are a match to TRBD2. From germline, CDR1 is MDHEN and CDR2 SYDVKM. V lost 3 bases and J lost 0; bases outside the gene matches: 6. The CDR3 spans 17 residues. CDR3 bases: TGTGCCAGCAGTTTCTCTAGCGGGAATCGCTCCTACAATGAGCAGTTCTTC. Translated, it gives CASSFSSGNRSYNEQFF. Looking up the rest from reference TRBV28 and TRBJ2-1 gives the full variable domain: DVKVTQSSRYLVKRTGEKVFLECVQDMDHENMFWYRQDPGLGLRLIYFSYDVKMKEKGDIPEGYSVSREKKERFSLILESASTNQTSMYLCASSFSSGNRSYNEQFFGPGTRLTVL.

This clone showed up just a few times. V gene TRBV29-1 combines with J gene TRBJ1-2; tentative D call: TRBD1 (6 bases). There are 15 residues in the CDR3. Germline V gene lookup returns CDR1 SQVTM and CDR2 ANQGSEA. Trimming took off 4 bases at V and 6 bases at J, with 21 bases between the two ends. CDR3 sequence reads: CSVVTPGDRKHGYTF. CDR3 in DNA: TGCAGCGTTGTAACCCCCGGAGACAGGAAGCATGGCTACACCTTC. The full variable domain, completed using reference TRBV29-1 and TRBJ1-2, is SAVISQKPSRDICQRGTSLTIQCQVDSQVTMMFWYRQQPGQSLTLIATANQGSEATYESGFVIDKFPISRPNLTFSTLTVSNMSPEDSSIYLCSVVTPGDRKHGYTFGSGTRLTVV.

The chain combines TRBV2 with TRBJ1-2; 7 bases match TRBD1. Germline CDR1 is SNHLY and CDR2 is FYNNEI. V gave up 8 bases and J gave up 4 bases; unmatched junction bases: 7. The CDR3 is 13 amino acids. Here the CDR3 DNA reads TGTGCCAGCGACTCGACAGGGATCTATGGCTACACCTTC. It is translated as CASDSTGIYGYTF.

This clone appeared once. The rearrangement uses TRBV4-1 and TRBJ2-7; 7 nucleotides line up with TRBD2. The CDR3 runs 17 residues. J lost 0 bases, V lost 2 bases, and 10 bases had no gene match. Looked up from germline, CDR1 is MGHRA and CDR2 is YSYEKL. CDR3 amino acids: CASSQRPTSHGSYEQYF. The CDR3 coding sequence is TGCGCCAGCAGCCAAAGACCGACTAGCCACGGCTCCTACGAGCAGTACTTC.

The chain is built from TRBV4-1 and TRBJ1-5, with D possibly matching TRBD1 (5 bases). This CDR3 is built from 17 residues. Per germline, CDR1 MGHRA and CDR2 YSYEKL. Trimming shortened V by 0 bases and J by 0 bases, and 12 bases separated the two germline ends. The CDR3 sequence is CASSQDRVGDSNQPQHF. The DNA of the CDR3 is TGCGCCAGCAGCCAAGACAGGGTTGGGGATAGCAATCAGCCCCAGCATTTT.

The V gene is TRBV19, the J gene TRBJ1-6; TRBD1 aligns across 10 bases. The length of the CDR3 is 16 residues. Germline V gene lookup returns CDR1 LNHDA and CDR2 SQIVND (reference sequence). V was pared by 7 bases and J by 8 bases, with 11 bases of the junction left unmatched. The CDR3 sequence: CASNPTSGTGDSPLHF. The DNA of the CDR3 is TGTGCCAGTAATCCCACCTCTGGGACAGGGGATTCACCCCTCCACTTT. The variable domain in full, completed from reference TRBV19 and TRBJ1-6, reads DGGITQSPKYLFRKEGQNVTLSCEQNLNHDAMYWYRQDPGQGLRLIYYSQIVNDFQKGDIAEGYSVSREKKESFPLTVTSAQKNPTAFYLCASNPTSGTGDSPLHFGNGTRLTVT.

J is TRBJ2-7 and V is TRBV30, with TRBD2 matching 8 bases. CDR1 is GTSNPN, CDR2 SVGIG, per germline (reference sequence). The V and J ends lost 3 bases and 2 bases, in that order; junction bases with no gene match: 3. This CDR3 is built from 13 residues. In DNA form, the CDR3 reads TGTGCCTGGAGCCGGGGGGGAACCTACGAGCAGTACTTC. This gives the protein CAWSRGGTYEQYF. Based on the CDR3 plus reference TRBV30 and TRBJ2-7, the full variable domain is SQTIHQWPATLVQPVGSPLSLECTVEGTSNPNLYWYRQAAGRGLQLLFYSVGIGQISSEVPQNLSASRPQDRQFILSSKKLLLSDSGFYLCAWSRGGTYEQYFGPGTRLTVT.

This clone was counted between two and nine times. V usage is TRBV5-4 and J usage is TRBJ2-7; 11 positions match TRBD2. Losses at the gene ends were 0 bases for V and 4 bases for J; bases not matched to a gene: 3. The V gene's germline CDR1 is SGHNT and CDR2 YYREEE (reference sequence). CDR3 length equals 15 residues. CDR3 bases: TGTGCCAGCAGCTTGGCGGCTAGCGGGAGGTACGAGCAGTACTTC. It specifies CASSLAASGRYEQYF.

V gene TRBV11-2 combines with J gene TRBJ2-3, with 8 bases identical to TRBD2. Germline trimming cut 4 bases from V and 0 bases from J; bases unmatched to any gene: 9. From germline, CDR1 is SGHAT and CDR2 FQNNGV. The CDR3 consists of 17 residues. As DNA, the CDR3 is TGTGCCAGCAGCTCCACGACTAGCGCTTCTAGCACAGATACGCAGTATTTT. Encoded protein: CASSSTTSASSTDTQYF.

This clone was seen only once. J is TRBJ2-5 and V is TRBV5-6; 7 positions match TRBD2. The germline V gene has CDR1 SGHDT and CDR2 YYEEEE. Trimming removed 6 bases from V and 0 bases from J; junction bases left unmatched: 8. The CDR3 has 15 residues. The CDR3 protein is CASNMGGVYQETQYF. The DNA for the CDR3 is TGTGCCAGCAACATGGGGGGGGTGTACCAAGAGACCCAGTACTTC.

The V and J genes are TRBV5-4 and TRBJ2-7; possibly TRBD2 for D (5 bases). The germline gives CDR1 SGHNT, CDR2 YYREEE (reference sequence). CDR3 length equals 15 residues. Trimming took 1 base from V and 6 from J, leaving 17 bases between them. Written as DNA, the CDR3 is TGTGCCAGCAGCTTGTCTACTAGTTTGGGTCTCGAGCAGTACTTC. As protein: CASSLSTSLGLEQYF.

The chain joins TRBV4-3 to TRBJ1-2, with D unresolved. The germline CDR1 and CDR2 sequences are LGHNA and YSLEER. The germline V and J ends were trimmed by 2 bases and 8 bases, with 12 bases remaining between them. The CDR3 is 13 amino acids. Here the CDR3 reads CASSQFGEEGYTF. The DNA for the CDR3 is TGCGCCAGCAGCCAATTCGGGGAGGAGGGCTACACCTTC.

V is TRBV19 and J is TRBJ2-1; 11 nucleotides agree with TRBD2. J was trimmed by 4 bases and V by 5 bases; bases with no gene match: 10. Germline-derived CDR1 and CDR2 are LNHDA and SQIVND (reference sequence). CDR3 length: 17 residues. The DNA of the CDR3 is TGTGCCAGTAGTGCCCGGGTAGCGGGGGGGCTATACAATGAGCAGTTCTTC. Encoded protein: CASSARVAGGLYNEQFF. The full variable domain, completed using reference TRBV19 and TRBJ2-1, is DGGITQSPKYLFRKEGQNVTLSCEQNLNHDAMYWYRQDPGQGLRLIYYSQIVNDFQKGDIAEGYSVSREKKESFPLTVTSAQKNPTAFYLCASSARVAGGLYNEQFFGPGTRLTVL.

This sequence joins TRBV4-3 and TRBJ2-2; 14 nucleotides agree with TRBD2. CDR1 and CDR2 (germline): LGHNA, YSLEER. The trim removed 0 bases at V and 4 bases at J, leaving 7 bases unmatched. The CDR3 length is 19 residues. CDR3 coding DNA: TGCGCCAGCAGCCAAGATCGGGGACTAGCGGGGGTAGGCACCGGGGAGCTGTTTTTT. Its translation: CASSQDRGLAGVGTGELFF.

This clone occurred once. The chain is built from TRBV5-1 and TRBJ2-7, with D possibly TRBD1 on 6 matching bases. Germline V CDR1 and CDR2: SGHRS, YFSETQ. The CDR3 runs to 17 residues. V was trimmed by 0 bases and J by 0 bases, leaving 16 bases between them. The chain's CDR3 is CASSLEDRDTNSYEQYF. Written as DNA, the CDR3 is TGCGCCAGCAGCTTGGAAGACCGGGACACCAACTCCTACGAGCAGTACTTC.

This chain uses TRBV28 with TRBJ1-4, with 7 nucleotides matching TRBD1. This CDR3 spans 13 amino acids. The germline V gene encodes CDR1 MDHEN and CDR2 SYDVKM. V dropped 6 bases and J dropped 2; count of bases not matched to a gene: 0. The DNA of the CDR3 is TGTGCCAGCAGGGGACAGACTAATGAAAAACTGTTTTTT. As protein: CASRGQTNEKLFF.

V is TRBV9 and J is TRBJ1-4; 7 bases align to TRBD1. The V gene end was trimmed by 0 bases and the J gene end by 0 bases; junction bases not matched to a gene: 17. The CDR3 sequence is 21 residues long. Looked up from germline, CDR1 is SGDLS and CDR2 is YYNGEE. CDR3: CASSVDPGDPGQPATNEKLFF. The CDR3 DNA sequence: TGTGCCAGCAGCGTAGATCCCGGCGATCCGGGACAGCCAGCAACTAATGAAAAACTGTTTTTT.

This chain joins TRBV11-2 and TRBJ2-7, with D maybe TRBD2 (6 bases). With 6 bases removed from V and 0 bases from J, the gap between germline ends came to 12 bases. The CDR3 is 14 residues long. The V gene's germline CDR1 is SGHAT and CDR2 FQNNGV. CDR3 nucleotide sequence: TGTGCCAGCAGTCGACTAGTTAGCTCCTACGAGCAGTACTTC. It encodes CASSRLVSSYEQYF.

The chain recombines TRBV28 with TRBJ2-7; 10 bases agree with TRBD1. Looked up from germline, CDR1 is MDHEN and CDR2 is SYDVKM. Trimming removed 6 bases from V and 1 base from J; junction bases left unmatched: 12. The CDR3 spans 17 residues. The CDR3 DNA is TGTGCCAGCAGCCCGGGACAGGGGTCATCGAGGTCCTACGAGCAGTACTTC. Residues: CASSPGQGSSRSYEQYF.

The rearrangement links TRBV2 to TRBJ1-4; a weak D match, TRBD1 (6 bases). Looked up from germline, CDR1 is SNHLY and CDR2 is FYNNEI. The CDR3 loop spans 14 amino acids. Trimming shortened V by 7 bases and J by 3 bases, and 12 bases separated the two germline ends. CDR3 nucleotide sequence: TGTGCCAGCATTGGGGACATACCTAATGAAAAACTGTTTTTT. Its translation is CASIGDIPNEKLFF.

The chain has TRBV7-8 and TRBJ1-6; the D gene is possibly TRBD1 (6 bases). This CDR3 is 13 amino acids long. The V gene lost 8 bases and the J gene lost 5 bases, with 10 bases spanning the gap. Germline-derived CDR1 and CDR2 are SGHVS and FQNEAQ. CDR3 nucleotide sequence: TGTGCCAGCCACAGGGAAGATAATTCACCCCTCCACTTT. Translation gives CASHREDNSPLHF.

This rearrangement joins TRBV4-1 to TRBJ1-4, with D possibly TRBD1 on 5 matching bases. This CDR3 has 16 residues. CDR1 and CDR2 from the germline V gene are MGHRA and YSYEKL. V lost 4 bases to trimming and J lost 7 bases, with 19 bases between them. The CDR3 DNA reads TGCGCCAGCAGCCCGACCTGGGCAGGGCAGGGTGAAAAACTGTTTTTT. Translation: CASSPTWAGQGEKLFF.

J is TRBJ1-2 and V is TRBV29-1; 9 positions agree with TRBD1. With V trimmed by 4 bases and J by 4 bases, 4 bases remained unmatched. This CDR3 comprises 13 residues. From germline, CDR1 is SQVTM and CDR2 ANQGSEA. The chain's CDR3 is CSVADRGLYGYTF. In DNA, the CDR3 is TGCAGCGTTGCGGACAGGGGTCTCTATGGCTACACCTTC.

The J gene is TRBJ2-7, the V gene TRBV6-5; D gene ambiguous. The CDR3 sequence is 14 residues long. CDR1 and CDR2 (germline): MNHEY, SVGAGI. V dropped 6 bases and J dropped 0 bases, with 12 bases sitting between them. CDR3 protein: CASRETKPSYEQYF. CDR3 nucleotide sequence: TGTGCCAGCAGGGAGACCAAGCCCTCCTACGAGCAGTACTTC.

The chain employs TRBV5-6 and TRBJ1-1, with unresolved D. CDR1 is SGHDT and CDR2 is YYEEEE in the germline V gene. The germline V and J ends were trimmed by 0 bases and 1 base, with 19 bases remaining between them. The CDR3 has 18 residues. The CDR3 region has the DNA TGTGCCAGCAGCTTGGTTAGTAGGGATGAGGGAGGGAACACTGAAGCTTTCTTT. It encodes CASSLVSRDEGGNTEAFF.

V and J are TRBV5-1 and TRBJ2-3; a weak D match, TRBD1 (5 bases). CDR3 length: 15 residues. Germline V gene lookup returns CDR1 SGHRS and CDR2 YFSETQ. With 0 bases removed from V and 0 bases from J, the gap between germline ends came to 8 bases. CDR3 sequence (DNA): TGCGCCAGCAGCTTGGATCCAGGGAGCACAGATACGCAGTATTTT. This codes for CASSLDPGSTDTQYF. The full variable domain, rest sourced from reference TRBV5-1 and TRBJ2-3, is KAGVTQTPRYLIKTRGQQVTLSCSPISGHRSVSWYQQTPGQGLQFLFEYFSETQRNKGNFPGRFSGRQFSNSRSEMNVSTLELGDSALYLCASSLDPGSTDTQYFGPGTRLTVL.

Here the CDR3 DNA reads TGTGCCTGGAGTGTCAACTCCTCTGGAAACACCATATATTTT. Translated, it gives CAWSVNSSGNTIYF. The chain joins TRBV30 to TRBJ1-3, with unresolved D. Deletions cut 0 bases from V and 0 bases from J, with 6 bases between. Germline assignment: CDR1 GTSNPN and CDR2 SVGIG (reference sequence). CDR3 length: 14 residues.

The DNA for the CDR3 is TGTGCCAGCAGCGAGGGGGGGTCAGCGTCGGGTACTGAAGCTTTCTTT. Translation: CASSEGGSASGTEAFF. The V gene is TRBV9, the J gene TRBJ1-1, with D perhaps matching TRBD1 (6 bases). Germline V CDR1 and CDR2: SGDLS, YYNGEE. The V and J ends lost 3 bases and 5 bases respectively, with 20 bases between them. The CDR3 loop spans 16 amino acids.

The genes are TRBV4-3 and TRBJ1-1; perhaps TRBD1 as D (5 bases). The V end lost 4 bases, the J end lost 2 bases, and 26 bases lay between the germline ends. This CDR3 has 19 amino acids. Looked up from germline, CDR1 is LGHNA and CDR2 is YSLEER. The DNA for the CDR3 is TGCGCCAGCAGCCGGGGGGTGAGGCCCTGTAGTTTTCGTAACACTGAAGCTTTCTTT. Its protein is CASSRGVRPCSFRNTEAFF.